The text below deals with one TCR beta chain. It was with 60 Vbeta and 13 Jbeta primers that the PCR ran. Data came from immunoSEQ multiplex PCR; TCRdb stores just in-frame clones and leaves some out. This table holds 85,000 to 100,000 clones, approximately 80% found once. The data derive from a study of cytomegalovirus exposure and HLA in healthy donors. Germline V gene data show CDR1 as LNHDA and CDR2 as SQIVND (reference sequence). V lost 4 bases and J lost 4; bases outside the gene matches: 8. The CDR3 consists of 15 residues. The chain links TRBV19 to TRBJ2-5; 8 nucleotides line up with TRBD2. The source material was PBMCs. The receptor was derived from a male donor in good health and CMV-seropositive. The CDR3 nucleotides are TGTGCCAGTAGTACCCTCCACCGGGGGGGAGAGACCCAGTACTTC. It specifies CASSTLHRGGETQYF.